Below are 4 T cell receptor beta chains sequenced from a single sample in a study of CD8 T cells in Susac syndrome. Random hexamers were used to reverse transcribe roughly 0.45 to 1 ug of RNA. TCRdb recomputed calls from the immunoSEQ multiplex PCR reads with MiXCR, one row per CDR3 protein. The sample contains a few hundred thousand distinct CDR3 sequences, approximately 85% of which appear only once. Specimen: CD8+ T cells from PBMCs. These receptors originate from a human donor with multiple sclerosis.

J is TRBJ2-2 and V is TRBV7-6; D is uncertain. CDR1 and CDR2 from the germline V gene are SGHVS and FNYEAQ. Trimming stripped 1 base from V and 1 base from J, with 13 bases between. The CDR3 loop spans 17 amino acids. For the CDR3, the DNA is TGTGCCAGCAGCTTAGTCGTCTGGGTGGGGAACACCGGGGAGCTGTTTTTT. It codes for CASSLVVWVGNTGELFF.

The chain is built from TRBV6-5 and TRBJ2-7; D possibly corresponds to TRBD2 (5 bases). Germline CDR1 is MNHEY and CDR2 is SVGAGI. The CDR3 is made up of 15 amino acids. V was shortened by 0 bases and J by 3 bases, with 12 bases between the two germline ends. The CDR3 protein is CASSYSSNEGYEQYF. As DNA, the CDR3 is TGTGCCAGCAGTTACTCAAGTAACGAGGGCTACGAGCAGTACTTC.

This clonotype was seen a single time. This CDR3 reads CASSDERFSTEAFF. The CDR3 nucleotides are TGCGCCAGCAGTGATGAACGATTTAGTACTGAAGCTTTCTTT. V usage is TRBV10-1 and J usage is TRBJ1-1; D call uncertain. V lost 3 bases and J 5 bases, leaving 13 bases between the germline ends. The CDR3 sequence is 14 residues long. Germline V gene lookup returns CDR1 WNHNN and CDR2 SYGVQD (reference sequence).

The gene calls are TRBV24-1 and TRBJ1-5, with a possible D match to TRBD1 (5 bases). Germline loops: CDR1 KGHDR, CDR2 SFDVKD. This CDR3 region has 13 residues. Trimming took 6 bases from V and 3 from J, leaving 8 bases between them. The CDR3 region has the DNA TGTGCCACCAGTAAGGGACTCAATCAGCCCCAGCATTTT. It specifies CATSKGLNQPQHF.